These 31 T cell receptor beta chains came from one sample sequenced in a study of CD8 T cells in ankylosing spondylitis. TCRdb re-called the 5' RACE reads through MiXCR, storing one row per CDR3 protein. Altogether about 440,000 distinct CDR3 sequences are present, approximately 17% being singletons, with the ten largest covering 0.85% to 1.3%. Study-wide findings and caveats: Blood of patients with ankylosing spondylitis appeared to be characterized by a TCR beta motif of several highly homologous variants.

These receptors' targets are unknown. Sequencing was carried out using blood, either unsorted or a sorted T cell fraction (not recorded which). Receptors were obtained from a male donor with ankylosing spondylitis.

This clonotype has just a few counts. The J gene is TRBJ2-6, the V gene TRBV29-1; no reliable D call. CDR3 length equals 17 residues. V lost 5 bases and J lost 2, with 19 bases in between. The germline CDR1 and CDR2 sequences are SQVTM and ANQGSEA. CDR3 loop: CSVQARAPVAGANVLTF. The CDR3 DNA follows: TGCAGCGTTCAGGCCCGGGCCCCAGTGGCTGGGGCCAACGTCCTGACTTTC.

This clonotype was picked up a small number of times. The chain links TRBV30 to TRBJ2-2, with a weak D call TRBD1 (5 bases). Per the germline V gene, CDR1 is GTSNPN and CDR2 is SVGIG (reference sequence). The CDR3 covers 13 residues. V dropped 4 bases and J dropped 4 bases, with 10 bases sitting between them. In nucleotides, the CDR3 is TGTGCCTGGAAAAACACAGGCACCGGGGAGCTGTTTTTT. Translated: CAWKNTGTGELFF. The complete variable domain, with remaining parts taken from reference TRBV30 and TRBJ2-2, reads SQTIHQWPATLVQPVGSPLSLECTVEGTSNPNLYWYRQAAGRGLQLLFYSVGIGQISSEVPQNLSASRPQDRQFILSSKKLLLSDSGFYLCAWKNTGTGELFFGEGSRLTVL.

This clonotype has ten or more counts. The chain combines TRBV20-1 with TRBJ2-1; D remains unclear. Trimming left V 1 base short and J 5 bases short, with 6 bases between. This CDR3 comprises 12 residues. Germline CDR1 and CDR2: DFQATT and SNEGSKA (reference sequence). CDR3 loop: CSARVPNNEQFF. The CDR3 coding sequence is TGCAGTGCTAGAGTGCCGAACAATGAGCAGTTCTTC.

J is TRBJ1-4 and V is TRBV5-5, with D possibly matching TRBD1 (6 bases). V dropped 4 bases and J dropped 1 base, with 11 bases sitting between them. Germline lookup yields CDR1 SGHKS and CDR2 YYEKEE (reference sequence). This CDR3 is built from 15 residues. The CDR3 DNA is TGTGCCAGCAGCCGCGGCAGGGGAACTAATGAAAAACTGTTTTTT. The encoded protein is CASSRGRGTNEKLFF.

The chain combines TRBV6-1 with TRBJ2-2, with D possibly being TRBD2 (7 bases). The germline gives CDR1 MNHNS, CDR2 SASEGT. The CDR3 is 16 amino acids. V lost 7 bases and J 0 bases, leaving 15 bases between the germline ends. The CDR3 DNA sequence: TGTGCCAGCACCACTGGGGGGGGGCCGAACACCGGGGAGCTGTTTTTT. Amino acids: CASTTGGGPNTGELFF.

This clonotype turned up a few times. This rearrangement joins TRBV15 to TRBJ1-3; D unresolved. Germline V gene data show CDR1 as LNHNV and CDR2 as YYDKDF (reference sequence). Trimming left V 0 bases short and J 0 bases short, with 6 bases between. The CDR3 has 15 amino acids. The CDR3 coding sequence is TGTGCCACCAGCAGAGATCAAGGCTCTGGAAACACCATATATTTT. It translates to CATSRDQGSGNTIYF.

This clonotype has a count of ten or more. This chain uses TRBV12-3 or TRBV12-4 with TRBJ1-5; 7 bases map to TRBD1. The V gene end was trimmed by 5 bases and the J gene end by 1 base; junction bases not matched to a gene: 5. The CDR3 spans 15 residues. The CDR3 loop is CASSPDRASNQPQHF. The CDR3 DNA sequence: TGTGCCAGCAGTCCAGACAGGGCAAGCAATCAGCCCCAGCATTTT.

The chain has TRBV5-1 and TRBJ1-2; no firm D call. There are 15 residues in the CDR3. The germline V and J ends were trimmed by 2 bases and 8 bases, with 19 bases remaining between them. Germline assignment: CDR1 SGHRS and CDR2 YFSETQ. CDR3 DNA: TGCGCCAGCAGCTTATCTAGCCCTCTTTCGAGCGGCTACACCTTC. Its translation is CASSLSSPLSSGYTF.

This clonotype has only a few counts. This rearrangement joins TRBV12-3 or TRBV12-4 to TRBJ2-5, with D tentatively TRBD1 or TRBD2 (6 bases each). This CDR3 has 14 amino acids. V lost 5 bases to trimming and J lost 0 bases, with 10 bases between them. The CDR3 region has the DNA TGTGCCAGCAGTCCCGGGGGCCACCAAGAGACCCAGTACTTC. Protein product: CASSPGGHQETQYF.

The chain has TRBV5-1 and TRBJ1-4; D is possibly TRBD1 (6 bases). Germline lookup yields CDR1 SGHRS and CDR2 YFSETQ. CDR3 length: 15 residues. V lost 3 bases and J lost 6, with 15 bases in between. The CDR3 sequence is CASSSQGREDEKLFF. The CDR3 region has the DNA TGCGCCAGCAGCTCACAGGGCCGGGAAGATGAAAAACTGTTTTTT. Complete variable domain (other parts from reference TRBV5-1 and TRBJ1-4): KAGVTQTPRYLIKTRGQQVTLSCSPISGHRSVSWYQQTPGQGLQFLFEYFSETQRNKGNFPGRFSGRQFSNSRSEMNVSTLELGDSALYLCASSSQGREDEKLFFGSGTQLSVL.

The CDR3 region is CASSLSGNEKLFF. CDR3 nucleotides: TGCGCCAGCAGCTTGTCAGGGAATGAAAAACTGTTTTTT. This chain connects TRBV5-1 to TRBJ1-4; weak D call: TRBD1 (5 bases). The CDR3 is 13 amino acids. In germline, CDR1 is SGHRS, CDR2 YFSETQ. V lost 1 base, J lost 5 bases, and 6 bases lay in between.

This sequence joins TRBV28 and TRBJ2-7, with 7 bases lining up with TRBD2. Germline V gives CDR1 MDHEN, CDR2 SYDVKM. This CDR3 contains 18 residues. V gave up 3 bases and J gave up 4 bases; unmatched junction bases: 18. CDR3 in DNA: TGTGCCAGCAGTTTCCCTAGCGGATCGCTGGACTTGAGATACGAGCAGTACTTC. This encodes CASSFPSGSLDLRYEQYF.

In its sample, this clonotype was seen a few times. The CDR3 region is CASTYGENTEAFF. Here the CDR3 DNA reads TGTGCCAGCACCTACGGGGAGAACACTGAAGCTTTCTTT. The chain has TRBV12-3 or TRBV12-4 and TRBJ1-1; D gene uncertain. The CDR3 has 13 residues. Between the trimmed V and J ends, which lost 7 bases and 1 base, there was a span of 10 bases.

This clonotype was recorded at least ten times. The V gene is TRBV5-5, the J gene TRBJ2-1, with TRBD2 identical over 7 bases. The germline V gene has CDR1 SGHKS and CDR2 YYEKEE (reference sequence). V gave up 4 bases and J gave up 4 bases; unmatched junction bases: 11. The CDR3 is made up of 16 amino acids. This chain's CDR3 is CASSRAGTKLYNEQFF. Written as DNA, the CDR3 is TGTGCCAGCAGCCGAGCCGGGACTAAACTGTACAATGAGCAGTTCTTC.

The table lists this clonotype with many counts. This chain connects TRBV10-3 to TRBJ2-1; 8 positions match TRBD2. With V trimmed by 5 bases and J by 5 bases, 14 bases remained unmatched. The CDR3 loop spans 17 amino acids. CDR1 and CDR2 from the germline V gene are ENHRY and SYGVKD. The CDR3 region has the DNA TGTGCCATCAGTCCACGGGGGGTTGGGACTAGAGACAATGAGCAGTTCTTC. This sequence encodes CAISPRGVGTRDNEQFF.

This clonotype has just a few counts. This chain joins TRBV13 and TRBJ1-6, with TRBD1 matching over 7 bases. From germline, CDR1 is PRHDT and CDR2 FYEKMQ (reference sequence). Unmatched junction bases numbered 5, after V lost 5 bases and J lost 4 bases. The CDR3 runs 15 residues. CDR3 residues: CASSEGQRYNSPLHF. DNA for the CDR3: TGTGCCAGCAGCGAGGGACAGAGATATAATTCACCCCTCCACTTT. The whole variable domain, remainder taken from reference TRBV13 and TRBJ1-6, is AAGVIQSPRHLIKEKRETATLKCYPIPRHDTVYWYQQGPGQDPQFLISFYEKMQSDKGSIPDRFSAQQFSDYHSELNMSSLELGDSALYFCASSEGQRYNSPLHFGNGTRLTVT.

This clonotype has just a few counts. The chain combines TRBV5-1 with TRBJ2-5, with 10 bases aligning to TRBD1. Germline V gene lookup returns CDR1 SGHRS and CDR2 YFSETQ. Germline trimming cut 4 bases from V and 3 bases from J; bases unmatched to any gene: 6. The CDR3 is 15 amino acids. CDR3 region: CASSRTGTGEETQYF. In DNA form, the CDR3 reads TGCGCCAGCAGCCGCACCGGGACAGGGGAAGAGACCCAGTACTTC.

This clonotype was observed a handful of times. This rearrangement joins TRBV20-1 to TRBJ2-1, with TRBD2 matching over 9 bases. Germline loops: CDR1 DFQATT, CDR2 SNEGSKA (reference sequence). There are 14 residues in the CDR3. The V segment lost 1 base and the J segment 7 bases; nucleotides outside the gene matches: 5. CDR3 DNA sequence: TGCAGTGCTAGAGTAGCGGGGGCGCGGAATGAGCAGTTCTTC. Residues: CSARVAGARNEQFF.

The chain employs TRBV18 and TRBJ2-1; 12 bases are a match to TRBD2. Germline V gives CDR1 KGHSH, CDR2 LQKENI. The CDR3 is made up of 16 amino acids. V shed 0 bases, J shed 9 bases, and the junction held 6 bases outside the gene matches. CDR3 DNA: TGTGCCAGCTCACCACCGGGAAGACTAGCGGGAGTTGAGCAGTTCTTC. Amino acid sequence: CASSPPGRLAGVEQFF.

This clonotype has at least ten counts. This sequence joins TRBV12-3 or TRBV12-4 and TRBJ1-2; D remains unclear. V shed 6 bases and J shed 4 bases, with 15 bases lying between them. This CDR3 is 14 amino acids long. CDR3 in DNA: TGTGCCAGCAGCCCCTTCCCTTCCCTCTATGGCTACACCTTC. Encoded protein: CASSPFPSLYGYTF.

J is TRBJ1-1 and V is TRBV4-1; D remains unclear. There are 15 residues in the CDR3. The ends were cut back, 0 bases at V and 5 bases at J, with 13 bases in the middle. CDR1 is MGHRA, CDR2 YSYEKL, per germline. The CDR3 DNA follows: TGCGCCAGCAGCCAAGAGGGTCGACGGGTTACTGAAGCTTTCTTT. Amino acid sequence: CASSQEGRRVTEAFF.

This clonotype was detected a few times. The chain carries TRBV4-3 and TRBJ2-7; no reliable D call. This CDR3 contains 14 residues. Germline V gives CDR1 LGHNA, CDR2 YSLEER. Trimming left V 0 bases short and J 7 bases short, with 13 bases between. CDR3 nucleotides: TGCGCCAGCAGCCAAGATCCGGCCGTAGGAGAGCAGTACTTC. Amino acids: CASSQDPAVGEQYF.

At least ten counts were recorded for this clonotype. The chain has TRBV12-3 or TRBV12-4 and TRBJ2-7, with TRBD1 as a possible D gene (6 bases). The CDR3 has 12 residues. V was clipped by 5 bases and J by 6 bases, with 11 bases between them. The CDR3 coding sequence is TGTGCCAGCAGTACCGGACAGCTCGAGCAGTACTTC. This codes for CASSTGQLEQYF.

Only a few counts were recorded for this clonotype. One end of the junction is discordant with germline, which a read error may explain. This chain uses TRBV7-2 with TRBJ2-3, with D perhaps TRBD2 (6 bases). CDR1 SGHTA and CDR2 FQGNSA come from the germline V gene. The CDR3 length is 16 residues. Written as DNA, the CDR3 is TGTGCCGGCAGCTTATCCCGGAGGGAGAGCACAGATACGCAGTATTTT. Translating gives CAGSLSRRESTDTQYF.

This clonotype has just a few counts. V and J are TRBV20-1 and TRBJ2-2; D is undetermined. Germline CDR1 reads DFQATT; CDR2 reads SNEGSKA (reference sequence). V lost 3 bases, J lost 4 bases, and 9 bases lay in between. CDR3 length equals 13 residues. CDR3: CSARKGSTGELFF. The DNA for the CDR3 is TGCAGTGCTAGGAAGGGTAGCACCGGGGAGCTGTTTTTT.

This clonotype came up a few times. The chain combines TRBV20-1 with TRBJ1-1, with D possibly matching TRBD1 (5 bases). Germline V gene data show CDR1 as DFQATT and CDR2 as SNEGSKA (reference sequence). This CDR3 region has 15 residues. Deletions cut 1 base from V and 4 bases from J, with 16 bases between. The CDR3 sequence: CSARAGGAVGTEAFF. The CDR3 DNA reads as TGCAGTGCTAGAGCGGGGGGAGCTGTAGGCACTGAAGCTTTCTTT.

CDR3 nucleotides: TGTGCCAGCAGCTTAGTAGCGGGGGCGTCCTCCTACGAGCAGTACTTC. Its protein is CASSLVAGASSYEQYF. The chain links TRBV7-6 to TRBJ2-7, with TRBD2 identical over 9 bases. The CDR3 spans 16 residues. From germline, CDR1 is SGHVS and CDR2 FNYEAQ. V lost 1 base to trimming and J lost 0 bases; unmatched junction nucleotides: 4.

The V and J genes are TRBV6-1 and TRBJ2-3; D remains ambiguous. The CDR3 spans 13 residues. V gave up 6 bases and J gave up 6 bases, with 13 bases separating them. Per the germline V gene, CDR1 is MNHNS and CDR2 is SASEGT. The CDR3 sequence: CASSQTRLDTQYF. The CDR3 DNA reads as TGTGCCAGCAGCCAGACACGACTGGATACGCAGTATTTT.

The chain recombines TRBV18 with TRBJ2-1; D is perhaps TRBD1 (6 bases). CDR1 KGHSH and CDR2 LQKENI come from the germline V gene. The length of the CDR3 is 17 residues. The V end was cut by 4 bases, the J end by 7 bases, with 23 bases between. CDR3 coding DNA: TGTGCCAGCTCACGCCGTCACAGGGATGGCTTCGGAAATGAGCAGTTCTTC. Residues: CASSRRHRDGFGNEQFF.

This chain connects TRBV18 to TRBJ2-1, with D possibly TRBD2 on 7 matching bases. V was trimmed by 3 bases and J by 8 bases, leaving 20 bases between them. This CDR3 region has 16 residues. Germline lookup yields CDR1 KGHSH and CDR2 LQKENI. The CDR3: CASSPPSRGASYEQFF. CDR3 nucleotides: TGTGCCAGCTCACCGCCCTCACGGGGGGCTAGCTATGAGCAGTTCTTC. The whole variable domain, remainder taken from reference TRBV18 and TRBJ2-1, is NAGVMQNPRHLVRRRGQEARLRCSPMKGHSHVYWYRQLPEEGLKFMVYLQKENIIDESGMPKERFSAEFPKEGPSILRIQQVVRGDSAAYFCASSPPSRGASYEQFFGPGTRLTVL.

This clonotype was observed a few times. The chain couples TRBV7-9 to TRBJ2-1, with 9 bases lining up with TRBD1. The germline V gene has CDR1 SEHNR and CDR2 FQNEAQ (reference sequence). The CDR3 spans 15 residues. The ends lost 1 base at V and 8 bases at J; junction bases unmatched: 6. In DNA form, the CDR3 reads TGTGCCAGCAGCTTAGTCGGGACAGGGAAGGATGAGCAGTTCTTC. It yields the protein CASSLVGTGKDEQFF.